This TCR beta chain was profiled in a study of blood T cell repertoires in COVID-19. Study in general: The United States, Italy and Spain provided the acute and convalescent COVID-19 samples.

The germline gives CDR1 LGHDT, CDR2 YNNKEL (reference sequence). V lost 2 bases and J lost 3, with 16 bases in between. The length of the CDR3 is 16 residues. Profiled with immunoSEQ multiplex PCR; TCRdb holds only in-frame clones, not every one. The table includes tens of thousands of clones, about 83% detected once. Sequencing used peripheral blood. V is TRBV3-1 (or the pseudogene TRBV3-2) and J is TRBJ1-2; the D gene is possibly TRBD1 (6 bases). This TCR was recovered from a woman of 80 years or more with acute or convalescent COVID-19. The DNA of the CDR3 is TGTGCCAGCAGCCAACCAGGGGATTCCCCCTACTATGGCTACACCTTC. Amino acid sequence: CASSQPGDSPYYGYTF.